The 17 T cell receptor beta chains below come from one sample, sequenced in a study of CD8+ T cells in alopecia areata. The sequencing template was cDNA reverse transcribed from extracted RNA. Clones were read by immunoSEQ multiplex PCR, and TCRdb kept only the in-frame ones, dropping some. The sample shows 110,000 or so clones, less than 60% of them seen only once. The treatment was: oral pan-JAK inhibitor, 5-10 mg twice daily. The sequencing used CD4+ T cells sorted from blood, collected at week 24, from a patient treated with tofacitinib. The receptors come from a human donor with alopecia areata.

This clone was detected only a few times. The V call is TRBV29-1, the J call TRBJ2-7; no clear D. Germline V gives CDR1 SQVTM, CDR2 ANQGSEA. The V and J ends lost 4 bases and 9 bases respectively, with 13 bases between them. CDR3 length: 11 residues. In DNA form, the CDR3 reads TGCAGCGTTGTAGAACAGAGCTTGCAGTACTTC. Translating gives CSVVEQSLQYF.

This clone was picked up a small number of times. V gene TRBV7-2 combines with J gene TRBJ1-1; D possibly corresponds to TRBD1 (5 bases). Germline CDR1 is SGHTA and CDR2 is FQGNSA. With 5 bases removed from V and 5 bases from J, the gap between germline ends came to 12 bases. This CDR3 region has 13 residues. The CDR3 DNA sequence: TGTGCCAGCAGCCCGGGACGGATTACTGAAGCTTTCTTT. It is translated as CASSPGRITEAFF.

CDR3 sequence reads: CASSLAGGGYEQYF. The CDR3 DNA sequence: TGTGCCAGCAGCTTAGCGGGGGGCGGTTACGAGCAGTACTTC. V gene TRBV7-2 combines with J gene TRBJ2-7, with D perhaps matching TRBD1 or TRBD2 (6 bases each). V was shortened by 0 bases and J by 4 bases, with 10 bases between the two germline ends. The CDR3 is 14 residues long. Germline assignment: CDR1 SGHTA and CDR2 FQGNSA.

Only a few counts were recorded for this clone. The chain links TRBV5-4 to TRBJ1-2; unclear D gene. The germline V and J ends were trimmed by 4 bases and 3 bases, with 16 bases remaining between them. The CDR3 totals 15 residues. Germline V gives CDR1 SGHNT, CDR2 YYREEE (reference sequence). CDR3 sequence: CASSPMAGSDYGYTF. In nucleotides, the CDR3 is TGTGCCAGCAGCCCCATGGCCGGCTCCGACTATGGCTACACCTTC.

V usage is TRBV13 and J usage is TRBJ1-1, with D hard to call. The CDR3 totals 12 residues. Germline V gene sequence: CDR1 PRHDT, CDR2 FYEKMQ (reference sequence). Trimming took off 5 bases at V and 8 bases at J, with 12 bases between the two ends. CDR3 nucleotide sequence: TGTGCCAGCAGCCGATCCACGAGAGAAGCTTTCTTT. Protein product: CASSRSTREAFF.

This clone turned up a few times. The V call is TRBV18, the J call TRBJ2-3; 7 nucleotides match TRBD1. This CDR3 is 14 amino acids long. V lost 4 bases and J lost 1; bases outside the gene matches: 2. Germline V CDR1 and CDR2: KGHSH, LQKENI. CDR3 amino acids: CASSRGQGTDTQYF. For the CDR3, the DNA is TGTGCCAGCTCACGAGGACAGGGCACAGATACGCAGTATTTT.

This clone showed up just a few times. This chain joins TRBV30 and TRBJ2-3, with D hard to call. Germline CDR1 is GTSNPN and CDR2 is SVGIG (reference sequence). The CDR3 spans 15 residues. V was pared by 3 bases and J by 2 bases, with 15 bases between. CDR3 in DNA: TGTGCCTGGAGCGGTAAGGGATACAACACAGATACGCAGTATTTT. This translates into CAWSGKGYNTDTQYF. The whole variable domain, remainder taken from reference TRBV30 and TRBJ2-3, is SQTIHQWPATLVQPVGSPLSLECTVEGTSNPNLYWYRQAAGRGLQLLFYSVGIGQISSEVPQNLSASRPQDRQFILSSKKLLLSDSGFYLCAWSGKGYNTDTQYFGPGTRLTVL.

This chain links TRBV5-6 with TRBJ1-4; perhaps TRBD1 as D (6 bases). Germline V gives CDR1 SGHDT, CDR2 YYEEEE. V was pared by 3 bases and J by 0 bases, with 12 bases between. The CDR3 length is 16 residues. The CDR3 loop reads CASSSADRSTNEKLFF. The CDR3 DNA is TGTGCCAGCAGCTCCGCTGACAGGTCAACTAATGAAAAACTGTTTTTT.

The rearrangement joins TRBV30 to TRBJ2-7; D may be TRBD2 (6 bases). The CDR3 is 14 residues long. V gave up 1 base and J gave up 1 base, with 11 bases separating them. Germline V gene lookup returns CDR1 GTSNPN and CDR2 SVGIG (reference sequence). The CDR3 sequence is CAWSATSKSYEQYF. DNA for the CDR3: TGTGCCTGGAGTGCTACTAGCAAATCCTACGAGCAGTACTTC. The full variable domain, with the rest looked up from reference TRBV30 and TRBJ2-7, is SQTIHQWPATLVQPVGSPLSLECTVEGTSNPNLYWYRQAAGRGLQLLFYSVGIGQISSEVPQNLSASRPQDRQFILSSKKLLLSDSGFYLCAWSATSKSYEQYFGPGTRLTVT.

In DNA form, the CDR3 reads TGTGCCAGCAGTGAATATTGGCAGGGAGGGAAAGAGACCCAGTACTTC. Translated: CASSEYWQGGKETQYF. The V gene is TRBV25-1, the J gene TRBJ2-5; TRBD2 matches at 7 bases. Germline V gene lookup returns CDR1 MGHDK and CDR2 SYGVNS. Germline trimming cut 0 bases from V and 3 bases from J; bases unmatched to any gene: 7. The CDR3 is 16 residues long.

This clone was observed once. The chain couples TRBV7-2 to TRBJ1-2; TRBD1 is a possible D gene (5 bases). Trimming took off 3 bases at V and 4 bases at J, with 9 bases between the two ends. The CDR3 length is 13 residues. CDR1 and CDR2 (germline): SGHTA, FQGNSA. The CDR3 region has the DNA TGTGCCAGCAGCTTGACAGAAAGCTATGGCTACACCTTC. Translated, it gives CASSLTESYGYTF.

This clone was observed a few times. The CDR3 protein is CAWSVLGYEQYF. CDR3 sequence (DNA): TGTGCCTGGAGTGTACTTGGATACGAGCAGTACTTC. This chain uses TRBV30 with TRBJ2-7; no clear D. This CDR3 comprises 12 residues. The germline V gene encodes CDR1 GTSNPN and CDR2 SVGIG (reference sequence). Trimming stripped 0 bases from V and 4 bases from J, with 7 bases between.

CDR3 protein: CAWSVWAGTDTQYF. CDR3 nucleotides: TGTGCCTGGAGTGTATGGGCTGGCACAGATACGCAGTATTTT. The genes are TRBV30 and TRBJ2-3; unclear D gene. CDR3 length equals 14 residues. Germline CDR1 GTSNPN, CDR2 SVGIG (reference sequence). V lost 0 bases, J lost 1 base, and 8 bases lay in between.

CDR3 coding DNA: TGTGCCAGCAAAGGGGCGAGGGATGAGCAGTTCTTC. It codes for CASKGARDEQFF. The chain has TRBV11-3 and TRBJ2-1; tentatively, D is TRBD1 or TRBD2 (5 bases each). V gave up 7 bases and J gave up 8 bases, with 12 bases separating them. This CDR3 is built from 12 residues. Germline V lookup: CDR1 SGHNT, CDR2 YENEEA.

J is TRBJ1-1 and V is TRBV30; D not certain. Trimming removed 3 bases from V and 4 bases from J, with 18 bases in between. Germline V gene lookup returns CDR1 GTSNPN and CDR2 SVGIG (reference sequence). This CDR3 region has 15 residues. This CDR3 is CAWSRGRVQSTEAFF. CDR3 coding DNA: TGTGCCTGGAGCAGAGGGAGGGTTCAAAGCACTGAAGCTTTCTTT.

This clone was recorded a few times. V gene TRBV28 combines with J gene TRBJ2-3; D is perhaps TRBD2 (6 bases). Trimming took 8 bases from V and 1 from J, leaving 28 bases between them. This CDR3 has 19 amino acids. Per germline, CDR1 MDHEN and CDR2 SYDVKM. The CDR3 protein is CASGPRSGLSNGGTDTQYF. The CDR3, as DNA: TGTGCCAGCGGCCCTAGGAGCGGGCTTTCTAACGGGGGCACAGATACGCAGTATTTT. The full variable domain, its missing parts supplied by reference TRBV28 and TRBJ2-3, is DVKVTQSSRYLVKRTGEKVFLECVQDMDHENMFWYRQDPGLGLRLIYFSYDVKMKEKGDIPEGYSVSREKKERFSLILESASTNQTSMYLCASGPRSGLSNGGTDTQYFGPGTRLTVL.

The chain has TRBV29-1 and TRBJ1-4, with D possibly matching TRBD1 (5 bases). Looked up from germline, CDR1 is SQVTM and CDR2 is ANQGSEA. V gave up 6 bases and J gave up 7 bases, with 18 bases separating them. The CDR3 is 14 residues long. CDR3 loop: CSVGASSAFEKLFF. The CDR3 DNA reads TGCAGCGTCGGGGCCAGCTCAGCATTTGAAAAACTGTTTTTT.